This TCR beta chain was retrieved from a study of early T cells in non-severe SARS-CoV-2 infection. Looking at the study overall: Sequencing of bulk RNA from unsorted whole blood was done, without chain pairing.

This clonotype was counted many times. TCRdb re-derived calls from the 5' RACE reads in MiXCR, one entry per CDR3 protein. The table records 74,000 or so distinct CDR3 sequences, around 10% of them present only once. The CDR3 length is 14 residues. Germline lookup yields CDR1 SGDLS and CDR2 YYNGEE. Trimming pared 0 bases from V and 5 bases from J, leaving 9 bases between. The rearrangement joins TRBV9 to TRBJ2-1, with D unresolved. The sequence came from an adult who was a healthcare worker with PCR-confirmed SARS-CoV-2 infection or an uninfected control (not recorded which). Sequencing was done on a sample of whole blood. CDR3 residues: CASSVDNFHNEQFF. The CDR3 DNA follows: TGTGCCAGCAGCGTAGATAACTTCCACAATGAGCAGTTCTTC.